This TCR beta chain was recovered during a study of blood T cell repertoires in COVID-19. Study-level background: Spain, Italy and the United States supplied samples that represented acute and convalescent COVID-19. T cells, B-cell-depleted T cells, or PBMCs provided the cDNA or gDNA that served as material.

In the study's own analysis: Researchers report that nucleated cell counts were estimated from reference gene primer amplification. The data were produced by immunoSEQ multiplex PCR, yet TCRdb's version contains in-frame clones alone and is incomplete. V, J and clone size are taken as reported in that table, and D and trimming were inferred from the DNA itself. The profile shows fewer than 350,000 clones, 85% of them singletons. Individuals aged about 18 to 95 years were recruited from about two dozen US areas. Per germline, CDR1 SGHTA and CDR2 FQGNSA. V shed 4 bases, J shed 4 bases, and the junction held 1 base outside the gene matches. The CDR3 is 14 amino acids.

This receptor was obtained from a woman in her 30s who had been exposed to COVID-19. The rearrangement joins TRBV7-2 to TRBJ2-2; 9 bases agree with TRBD2. Material: PBMCs or T cells enriched from blood (not recorded which). CDR3 residues: CASSSGLATGELFF. The CDR3 region has the DNA TGTGCCAGCAGCTCGGGACTAGCCACCGGGGAGCTGTTTTTT.